This T cell receptor beta chain was sequenced for a study of human T cells and chemical hapten exposure. TCRdb reanalysed the RACE reads using MiXCR and keeps one entry per CDR3 protein. This table has 95,000 or so distinct CDR3 sequences, about 10% appearing once. Described time point: patch test 1, 2 weeks after DPC sensitization. The treatment: therapeutic diphenylcyclopropenone sensitization with weekly scalp DPC. CDR1 is DFQATT and CDR2 is SNEGSKA in the germline V gene (reference sequence). J was trimmed by 7 bases and V by 0 bases; bases with no gene match: 8. The CDR3 consists of 14 residues. This clonotype was sampled from a man aged 35-49 years with alopecia areata. Some clones in this sample may be carry-over from other donors' samples. Sample: whole blood, taken in connection with sensitization to the hapten diphenylcyclopropenone (DPC). The V call is TRBV20-1, the J call TRBJ2-7, with TRBD1 identical over 8 bases. The DNA for the CDR3 is TGCAGTGCTAGAGAGCCGGGACAGGTGAGGGAGCAGTACTTC. Its protein is CSAREPGQVREQYF.